This TCR beta chain comes out of a study of human T cells and chemical hapten exposure. Study-level background: Patients having alopecia areata, totalis or universalis were mostly female.

The germline gives CDR1 DFQATT, CDR2 SNEGSKA (reference sequence). This CDR3 spans 13 amino acids. V dropped 3 bases and J dropped 6 bases, with 12 bases sitting between them. As for this clonotype: Its antigen is still unknown.

As to time point: patch test 2, 6 weeks after DPC sensitization. As to treatment: therapeutic diphenylcyclopropenone sensitization with weekly scalp DPC. Those who donated were patients with alopecia, 18 to 70 years of age, and suitable for DPC. Each CDR3 protein is one row after TCRdb ran MiXCR on the RACE reads. The table includes about 110,000 distinct CDR3 sequences, roughly 10% detected once. Study-wide findings and caveats: The study found expanded TCRs formed significantly more large CDR3 similarity clusters than controls.

The clonotype was recovered from a woman in her thirties or forties with alopecia areata. Some clones in this sample may be carry-over from other donors' samples. V and J are TRBV20-1 and TRBJ1-5, with a weak D call TRBD1 (6 bases). The sequences come from whole blood, collected in connection with sensitization to the hapten diphenylcyclopropenone (DPC). CDR3 in amino acids: CSASPGGGQPQHF. The CDR3 DNA reads as TGCAGTGCTAGTCCGGGGGGCGGTCAGCCCCAGCATTTT.